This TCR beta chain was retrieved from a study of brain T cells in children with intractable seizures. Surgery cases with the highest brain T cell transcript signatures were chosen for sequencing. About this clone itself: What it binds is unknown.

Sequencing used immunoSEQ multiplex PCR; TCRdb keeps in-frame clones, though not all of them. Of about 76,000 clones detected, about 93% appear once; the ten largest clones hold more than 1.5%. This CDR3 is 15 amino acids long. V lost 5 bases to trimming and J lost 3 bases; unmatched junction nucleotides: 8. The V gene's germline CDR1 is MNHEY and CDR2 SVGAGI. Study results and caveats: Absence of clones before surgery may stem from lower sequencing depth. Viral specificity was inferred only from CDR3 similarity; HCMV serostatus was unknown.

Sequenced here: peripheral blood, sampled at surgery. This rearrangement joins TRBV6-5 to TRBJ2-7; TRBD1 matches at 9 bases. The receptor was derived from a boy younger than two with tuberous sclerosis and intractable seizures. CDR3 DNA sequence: TGTGCCAGCAGTCGCCCCGGGACAGGGCACTACGAGCAGTACTTC. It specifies CASSRPGTGHYEQYF.